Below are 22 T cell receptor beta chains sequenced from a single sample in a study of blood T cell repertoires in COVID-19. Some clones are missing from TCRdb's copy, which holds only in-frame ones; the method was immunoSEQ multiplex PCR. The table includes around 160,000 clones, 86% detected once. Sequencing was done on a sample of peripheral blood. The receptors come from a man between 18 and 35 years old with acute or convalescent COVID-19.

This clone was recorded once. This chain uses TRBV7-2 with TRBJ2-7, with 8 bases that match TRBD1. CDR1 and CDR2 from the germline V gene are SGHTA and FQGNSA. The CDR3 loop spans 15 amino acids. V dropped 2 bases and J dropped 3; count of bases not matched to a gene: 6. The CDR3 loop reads CASSLSRTGGYEQYF. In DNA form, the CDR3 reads TGTGCCAGCAGCTTAAGCCGAACAGGGGGCTACGAGCAGTACTTC.

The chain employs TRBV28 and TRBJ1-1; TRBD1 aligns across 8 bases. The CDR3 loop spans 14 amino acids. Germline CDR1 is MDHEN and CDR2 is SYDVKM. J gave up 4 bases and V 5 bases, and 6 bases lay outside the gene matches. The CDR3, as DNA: TGTGCCAGCAGTCCACGGACAGGGCCCACTGAAGCTTTCTTT. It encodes CASSPRTGPTEAFF.

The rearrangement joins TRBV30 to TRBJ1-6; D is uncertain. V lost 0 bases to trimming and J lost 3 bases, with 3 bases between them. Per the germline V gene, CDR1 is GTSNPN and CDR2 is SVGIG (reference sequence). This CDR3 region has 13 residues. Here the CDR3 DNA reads TGTGCCTGGAGTGTACTCTATAATTCACCCCTCCACTTT. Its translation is CAWSVLYNSPLHF.

The CDR3, as DNA: TGTGCCATCAGTGAGCAGGGGGCGCGTGAGCAGTACGTC. This sequence encodes CAISEQGAREQYV. The rearrangement links TRBV10-3 to TRBJ2-7; 8 bases line up with TRBD1. The V gene's germline CDR1 is ENHRY and CDR2 SYGVKD. CDR3 length: 13 residues. V lost 2 bases and J lost 7; bases outside the gene matches: 4.

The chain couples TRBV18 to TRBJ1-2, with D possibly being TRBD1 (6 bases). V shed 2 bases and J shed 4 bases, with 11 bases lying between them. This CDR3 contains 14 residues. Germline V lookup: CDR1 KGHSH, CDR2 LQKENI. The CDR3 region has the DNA TGTGCCAGCTCACCAGGGGGCCAAGGCTATGGCTACACCTTC. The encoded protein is CASSPGGQGYGYTF.

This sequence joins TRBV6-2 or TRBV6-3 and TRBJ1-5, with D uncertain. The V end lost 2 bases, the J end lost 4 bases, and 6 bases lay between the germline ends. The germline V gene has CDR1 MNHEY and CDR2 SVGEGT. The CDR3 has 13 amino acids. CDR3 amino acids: CASSYGRNQPQHF. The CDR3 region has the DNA TGTGCCAGCAGTTACGGGAGGAATCAGCCCCAGCATTTT.

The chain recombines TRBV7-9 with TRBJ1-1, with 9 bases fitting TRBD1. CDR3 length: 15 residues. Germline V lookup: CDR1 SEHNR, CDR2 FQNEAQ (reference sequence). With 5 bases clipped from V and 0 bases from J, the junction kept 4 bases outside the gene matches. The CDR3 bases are TGTGCCAGCAGCGGACAGGGGATACTGAACACTGAAGCTTTCTTT. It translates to CASSGQGILNTEAFF.

Here the CDR3 reads CASSYLESVFSLHF. CDR3 DNA sequence: TGTGCCAGCAGTTACCTGGAGTCGGTTTTTTCCCTCCACTTT. The chain recombines TRBV6-2 or TRBV6-3 with TRBJ1-6, with unresolved D. Germline V CDR1 and CDR2: MNHEY, SVGEGT. The V and J ends lost 2 bases and 14 bases respectively, with 16 bases between them. The CDR3 extends over 14 amino acids.

The CDR3 sequence is CASSPPGQGASTEAFF. The CDR3 nucleotides are TGTGCCAGCAGCCCGCCTGGACAGGGGGCGAGCACTGAAGCTTTCTTT. The chain couples TRBV7-8 to TRBJ1-1; 11 bases fit TRBD1. V dropped 5 bases and J dropped 4; count of bases not matched to a gene: 9. Germline V gene data show CDR1 as SGHVS and CDR2 as FQNEAQ. The CDR3 totals 16 residues.

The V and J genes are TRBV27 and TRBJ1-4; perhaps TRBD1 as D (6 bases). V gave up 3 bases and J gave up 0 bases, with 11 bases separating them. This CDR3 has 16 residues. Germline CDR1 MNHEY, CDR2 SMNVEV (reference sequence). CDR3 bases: TGTGCCAGCAGTTTCGGGAACAGGGCAACTAATGAAAAACTGTTTTTT. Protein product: CASSFGNRATNEKLFF.

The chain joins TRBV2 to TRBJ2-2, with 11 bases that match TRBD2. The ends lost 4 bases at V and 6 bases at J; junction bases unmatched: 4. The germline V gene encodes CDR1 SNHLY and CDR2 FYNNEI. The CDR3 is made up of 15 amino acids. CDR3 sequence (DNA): TGTGCCAGCAGTGTTTTACTAGCGGGGGCCGGGGAGCTGTTTTTT. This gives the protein CASSVLLAGAGELFF.

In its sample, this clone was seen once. CDR3 sequence: CASSTMTGTALPYNEQFF. CDR3 DNA: TGTGCCAGCAGCACAATGACCGGGACAGCACTCCCGTACAATGAGCAGTTCTTC. The genes are TRBV7-9 and TRBJ2-1; TRBD1 agrees at 7 bases. J lost 4 bases, V lost 5 bases, and 17 bases had no gene match. Germline CDR1 SEHNR, CDR2 FQNEAQ (reference sequence). CDR3 size: 18 residues.

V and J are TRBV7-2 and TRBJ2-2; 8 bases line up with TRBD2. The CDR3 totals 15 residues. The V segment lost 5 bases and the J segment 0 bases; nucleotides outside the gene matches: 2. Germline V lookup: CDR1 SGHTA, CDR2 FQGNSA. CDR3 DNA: TGTGCCAGCAGCCCACTAGCGGCGAACACCGGGGAGCTGTTTTTT. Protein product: CASSPLAANTGELFF.

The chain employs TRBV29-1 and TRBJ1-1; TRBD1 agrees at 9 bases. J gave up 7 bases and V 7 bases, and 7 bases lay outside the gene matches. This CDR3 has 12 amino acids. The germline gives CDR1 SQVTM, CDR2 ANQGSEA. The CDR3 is CSANDRGVEAFF. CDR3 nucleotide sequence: TGCAGCGCTAACGACAGGGGGGTTGAAGCTTTCTTT.

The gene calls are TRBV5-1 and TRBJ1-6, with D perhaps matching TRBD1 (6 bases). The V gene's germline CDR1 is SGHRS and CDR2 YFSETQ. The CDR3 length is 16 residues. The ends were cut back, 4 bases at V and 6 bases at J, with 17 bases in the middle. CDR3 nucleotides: TGCGCCAGCAGCGATATGGGGGGGGGCCCTAATTCACCCCTCCACTTT. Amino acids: CASSDMGGGPNSPLHF.

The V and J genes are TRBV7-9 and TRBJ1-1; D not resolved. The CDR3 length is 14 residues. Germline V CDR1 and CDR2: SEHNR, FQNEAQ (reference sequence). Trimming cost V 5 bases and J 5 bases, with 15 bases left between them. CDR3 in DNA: TGTGCCAGCAGCCCGGGCCTCCCGGGGACTGAAGCTTTCTTT. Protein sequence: CASSPGLPGTEAFF. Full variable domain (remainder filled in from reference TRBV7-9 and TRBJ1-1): DTGVSQNPRHKITKRGQNVTFRCDPISEHNRLYWYRQTLGQGPEFLTYFQNEAQLEKSRLLSDRFSAERPKGSFSTLEIQRTEQGDSAMYLCASSPGLPGTEAFFGQGTRLTVV.

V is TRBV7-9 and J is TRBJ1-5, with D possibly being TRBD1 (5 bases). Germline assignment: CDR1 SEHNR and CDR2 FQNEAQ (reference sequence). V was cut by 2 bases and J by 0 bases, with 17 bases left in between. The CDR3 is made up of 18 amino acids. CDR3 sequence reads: CASSLTRGGLDSNQPQHF. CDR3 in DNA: TGTGCCAGCAGCTTAACGCGGGGGGGATTAGATAGCAATCAGCCCCAGCATTTT.

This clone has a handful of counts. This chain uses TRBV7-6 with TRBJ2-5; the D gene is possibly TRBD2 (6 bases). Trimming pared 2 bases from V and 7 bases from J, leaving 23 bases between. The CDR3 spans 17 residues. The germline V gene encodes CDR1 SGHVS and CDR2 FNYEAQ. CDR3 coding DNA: TGTGCCAGCAGCTTATTAGGGACTGCGGCGAATGGGCCGACCCAGTACTTC. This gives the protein CASSLLGTAANGPTQYF.

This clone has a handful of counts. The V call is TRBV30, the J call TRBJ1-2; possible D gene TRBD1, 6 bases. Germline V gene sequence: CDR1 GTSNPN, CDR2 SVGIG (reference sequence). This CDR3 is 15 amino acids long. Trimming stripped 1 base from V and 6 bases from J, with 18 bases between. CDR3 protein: CAWSAPGGGLDGYTF. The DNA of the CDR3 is TGTGCCTGGAGTGCACCCGGCGGGGGCTTGGATGGCTACACCTTC.

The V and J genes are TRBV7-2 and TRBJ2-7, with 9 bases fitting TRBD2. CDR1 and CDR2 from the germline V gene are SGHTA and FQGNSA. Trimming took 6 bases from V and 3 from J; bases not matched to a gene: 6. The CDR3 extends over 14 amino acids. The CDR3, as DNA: TGTGCCAGCAGGTCTAGCGGGGCGATCTACGAGCAGTACTTC. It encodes CASRSSGAIYEQYF. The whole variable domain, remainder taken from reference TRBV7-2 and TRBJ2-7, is GAGVSQSPSNKVTEKGKDVELRCDPISGHTALYWYRQSLGQGLEFLIYFQGNSAPDKSGLPSDRFSAERTGGSVSTLTIQRTQQEDSAVYLCASRSSGAIYEQYFGPGTRLTVT.

The CDR3 DNA reads as TGTGCCAGCAGCCCTGATTTGGGACAGGGGCTCCGAGGTAGCACTGAAGCTTTCTTT. Translated, it gives CASSPDLGQGLRGSTEAFF. This rearrangement joins TRBV3-1 (or the pseudogene TRBV3-2) to TRBJ1-1, with 10 positions matching TRBD1. Per germline, CDR1 LGHDT and CDR2 YNNKEL (reference sequence). Germline trimming cut 4 bases from V and 4 bases from J; bases unmatched to any gene: 18. This CDR3 region has 19 residues.

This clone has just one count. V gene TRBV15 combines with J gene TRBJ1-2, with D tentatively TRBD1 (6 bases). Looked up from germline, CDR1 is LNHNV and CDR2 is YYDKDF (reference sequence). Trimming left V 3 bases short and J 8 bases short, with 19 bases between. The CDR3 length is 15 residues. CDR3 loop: CATSRKDSLPRGYTF. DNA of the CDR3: TGTGCCACCAGCAGGAAGGACAGTCTCCCTCGGGGCTACACCTTC.